This TCR beta chain was profiled in a study of cytomegalovirus exposure and HLA in healthy donors. Using immunoSEQ multiplex PCR, the repertoire was profiled, and TCRdb retains in-frame clones only, with some absent. Of tens of thousands of clones in the sample, about 94% were seen once. Overall study findings and caveats: The tendency of first-cohort TCR clusters to co-occur in the 120 or so validation repertoires emerged from a later analysis. The study labeled 150 to 200 TCR beta chains cytomegalovirus-associated.

As to this clone: What it recognizes is unknown.

The receptor comes from a man in his late teens or twenties in good health and CMV-seropositive. Sample: PBMCs.

CDR3 residues: CASSQDFHSTDTQYF. The CDR3 DNA reads as TGTGCCAGCAGCCAAGATTTTCATAGCACAGATACGCAGTATTTT. J is TRBJ2-3 and V is TRBV4-2; D is undetermined. The CDR3 covers 15 residues. The V and J ends lost 0 bases and 0 bases respectively, with 7 bases between them. Germline loops: CDR1 LGHNA, CDR2 YNFKEQ.